This T cell receptor (beta chain) appears in the sequencing data of a study of T cell responses to AZD1222 COVID-19 vaccine. The CDR3 has 15 residues. The V gene's germline CDR1 is LGHNA and CDR2 YNFKEQ. V was pared by 1 base and J by 4 bases, with 0 bases of the junction left unmatched. This clone was observed a handful of times. Profiling relied on immunoSEQ multiplex PCR, and the TCRdb table lists in-frame clones only, not all of them. The sample comprises about 130,000 clones, roughly 88% of which are singletons, and about 5% rests with the top ten. The chain recombines TRBV4-2 with TRBJ2-3, with 12 bases lining up with TRBD2. The specimen was peripheral blood, collected on day 0 of AZD1222 vaccination. The TCR originated in an adult in good health. CDR3 nucleotide sequence: TGTGCCAGCAGCCAAGGACTAGCGGGGGCAGATACGCAGTATTTT. This sequence encodes CASSQGLAGADTQYF.